Below are 23 T cell receptor beta chains sequenced from a single sample in a study of CD8 T cells in ankylosing spondylitis. In TCRdb, the 5' RACE reads were re-called with MiXCR into one record per CDR3 protein. Of around 140,000 distinct CDR3 sequences in the sample, 15% to 20% were seen once. No antigen has been assigned to these receptors. Study results and caveats: A TCR beta motif of eight highly homologous variants appeared characteristic of ankylosing spondylitis blood.

Source material: blood, either unsorted or a sorted T cell fraction (not recorded which). The receptor source for this set is a male donor with ankylosing spondylitis.

There are a few counts of this clonotype. J is TRBJ2-7 and V is TRBV9, with TRBD2 as a possible D gene (6 bases). The CDR3 is made up of 15 amino acids. Germline V gene lookup returns CDR1 SGDLS and CDR2 YYNGEE. The ends were cut back, 3 bases at V and 3 bases at J, with 16 bases in the middle. The CDR3 here is CASSAGGTAFYEQYF. CDR3 DNA: TGTGCCAGCAGCGCTGGGGGGACGGCCTTCTACGAGCAGTACTTC.

The chain couples TRBV7-9 to TRBJ2-3, with 10 bases identical to TRBD2. The germline V gene has CDR1 SEHNR and CDR2 FQNEAQ (reference sequence). V was pared by 5 bases and J by 4 bases, with 6 bases of the junction left unmatched. The CDR3 covers 15 residues. The CDR3 region has the DNA TGTGCCAGCAGCCCCAGCGGGAGGGCCGCAGATACGCAGTATTTT. Translated, it gives CASSPSGRAADTQYF.

The V call is TRBV28, the J call TRBJ2-5; TRBD1 matches 8 bases. Germline V gives CDR1 MDHEN, CDR2 SYDVKM. The length of the CDR3 is 14 residues. Unmatched junction bases numbered 4, after V lost 3 bases and J lost 4 bases. The CDR3 DNA reads as TGTGCCAGCAGTTTCCCAGGGGGCATAGAGACCCAGTACTTC. This encodes CASSFPGGIETQYF. Supplemented by reference TRBV28 and TRBJ2-5, the full variable domain reads DVKVTQSSRYLVKRTGEKVFLECVQDMDHENMFWYRQDPGLGLRLIYFSYDVKMKEKGDIPEGYSVSREKKERFSLILESASTNQTSMYLCASSFPGGIETQYFGPGTRLLVL.

V usage is TRBV6-2 or TRBV6-3 and J usage is TRBJ2-1, with D perhaps assigned TRBD1 or TRBD2 (5 bases each). V shed 6 bases and J shed 0 bases, with 15 bases lying between them. Germline lookup yields CDR1 MNHEY and CDR2 SVGEGT. There are 16 residues in the CDR3. In nucleotides, the CDR3 is TGTGCCAGCAGATGGGACCTCCAGAGCTCCTACAATGAGCAGTTCTTC. Translated, it gives CASRWDLQSSYNEQFF.

As concerns this clonotype: This may stem from a read error, because a much larger clone lies one nucleotide away. V gene TRBV4-1 combines with J gene TRBJ2-3; D is uncertain. CDR1 and CDR2 (germline): MGHRA, YSYEKL. V shed 0 bases and J shed 5 bases, with 6 bases lying between them. The CDR3 covers 13 residues. CDR3 in amino acids: CASSQDRIDTQYF. Written as DNA, the CDR3 is TGCGCCAGCAGCCAAGATCGGATAGATACGCAGTATTTT.

This clonotype was seen ten or more times. V usage is TRBV24-1 and J usage is TRBJ2-5; D is unclear. V was pared by 0 bases and J by 5 bases, with 3 bases between. Germline values: CDR1 KGHDR, CDR2 SFDVKD. The CDR3 is 12 amino acids. CDR3: CATSDLGETQYF. CDR3 bases: TGTGCCACCAGTGATTTGGGGGAGACCCAGTACTTC.

In this sample, this clonotype turned up a few times. The chain is built from TRBV28 and TRBJ2-7; D may be TRBD2 (6 bases). The V and J ends lost 2 bases and 6 bases respectively, with 11 bases between them. Germline V gene sequence: CDR1 MDHEN, CDR2 SYDVKM. The CDR3 covers 13 residues. The CDR3 DNA reads as TGTGCCAGCAGTTTAGGCGGGATGGTCGAGCAGTACTTC. Protein: CASSLGGMVEQYF.

The chain combines TRBV4-1 with TRBJ2-7; D may be TRBD2 (6 bases). CDR1 and CDR2 (germline): MGHRA, YSYEKL. This CDR3 contains 15 residues. V shed 0 bases and J shed 6 bases, with 15 bases lying between them. The CDR3 is CASSQDPGGLFEQYF. The CDR3 region has the DNA TGCGCCAGCAGCCAAGATCCCGGAGGGCTTTTCGAGCAGTACTTC.

This clonotype was seen a few times. The rearrangement links TRBV2 to TRBJ1-1; possibly TRBD1 for D (6 bases). From germline, CDR1 is SNHLY and CDR2 FYNNEI. This CDR3 spans 17 amino acids. V lost 4 bases, J lost 4 bases, and 22 bases lay in between. CDR3 protein: CASSVVFGTGLTTEAFF. CDR3 DNA sequence: TGTGCCAGCAGTGTGGTGTTCGGTACAGGGTTGACCACTGAAGCTTTCTTT.

The V gene is TRBV9, the J gene TRBJ2-1; D is tentatively TRBD1 or TRBD2 (5 bases each). V was cut by 4 bases and J by 8 bases, with 22 bases left in between. The CDR3 has 16 amino acids. Germline V gene sequence: CDR1 SGDLS, CDR2 YYNGEE. The CDR3 spells CASSSAGTPKPDEQFF. In DNA form, the CDR3 reads TGTGCCAGCAGCTCAGCCGGGACGCCGAAACCCGATGAGCAGTTCTTC. Together with reference TRBV9 and TRBJ2-1, the CDR3 gives the full variable domain: DSGVTQTPKHLITATGQRVTLRCSPRSGDLSVYWYQQSLDQGLQFLIQYYNGEERAKGNILERFSAQQFPDLHSELNLSSLELGDSALYFCASSSAGTPKPDEQFFGPGTRLTVL.

This chain joins TRBV6-1 and TRBJ1-2; 9 nucleotides agree with TRBD1. The CDR3 loop spans 14 amino acids. With 4 bases clipped from V and 7 bases from J, the junction kept 7 bases outside the gene matches. The germline CDR1 and CDR2 sequences are MNHNS and SASEGT. In DNA, the CDR3 is TGTGCCAGCAGTGGGGGACAGGGCGGTTCTGGCTACACCTTC. It translates to CASSGGQGGSGYTF.

The table lists this clonotype with a few counts. The V gene is TRBV7-7, the J gene TRBJ2-1; 8 bases match TRBD1. The germline V gene encodes CDR1 SSHAT and CDR2 FNYEAQ (reference sequence). The CDR3 loop spans 14 amino acids. Here the CDR3 DNA reads TGTGCTAGCTCGCAATTCCAGGGGGCAGGTGAGCAGTTCTTC. This encodes CASSQFQGAGEQFF.

This clonotype was seen ten or more times. The V gene is TRBV7-9, the J gene TRBJ1-1; D gene uncertain. V lost 7 bases, J lost 6 bases, and 12 bases lay in between. Germline lookup yields CDR1 SEHNR and CDR2 FQNEAQ (reference sequence). This CDR3 is built from 12 residues. In DNA form, the CDR3 reads TGTGCCAGCAATAACGGGGAGGCTGAAGCTTTCTTT. This translates into CASNNGEAEAFF.

This chain joins TRBV5-5 and TRBJ2-1; weak D call: TRBD2 (6 bases). V gave up 1 base and J gave up 10 bases, with 15 bases separating them. This CDR3 comprises 14 residues. Germline lookup yields CDR1 SGHKS and CDR2 YYEKEE (reference sequence). As DNA, the CDR3 is TGTGCCAGCAGCTTGCTGACTGGGCGGGGAGAGCAGTTCTTC. Its protein product is CASSLLTGRGEQFF.

Many counts were recorded for this clonotype. V is TRBV2 and J is TRBJ2-7; the match to TRBD2 covers 12 bases. CDR1 is SNHLY and CDR2 is FYNNEI in the germline V gene. The CDR3 extends over 15 amino acids. The junction had 6 bases not matched to a gene; V was cut back by 6 bases and J by 3 bases. The CDR3 DNA is TGTGCCAGCAGATTCGGACTAGCGGGGAGCTACGAGCAGTACTTC. Translating it yields CASRFGLAGSYEQYF.

Many counts were recorded for this clonotype. The DNA of the CDR3 is TGTGCCAGCAGCGCCGGGACTAGCGGTTACAATGAGCAGTTCTTC. This codes for CASSAGTSGYNEQFF. V and J are TRBV7-9 and TRBJ2-1, with 11 bases aligning to TRBD2. The trim removed 5 bases at V and 4 bases at J, leaving 4 bases unmatched. The CDR3 consists of 15 residues. CDR1 is SEHNR and CDR2 is FQNEAQ in the germline V gene (reference sequence).

This sequence joins TRBV3-1 and TRBJ2-7; 7 nucleotides line up with TRBD2. J lost 2 bases, V lost 1 base, and 5 bases had no gene match. There are 15 residues in the CDR3. Germline V gives CDR1 LGHDT, CDR2 YNNKEL (reference sequence). CDR3 sequence reads: CASSQAGGRAYEQYF. As DNA, the CDR3 is TGTGCCAGCAGCCAAGCCGGAGGGAGGGCCTACGAGCAGTACTTC.

The chain combines TRBV27 with TRBJ2-2; 7 bases are a match to TRBD2. V lost 2 bases and J lost 7; bases outside the gene matches: 4. The CDR3 contains 14 residues. Germline-derived CDR1 and CDR2 are MNHEY and SMNVEV (reference sequence). The DNA for the CDR3 is TGTGCCAGCAGTTTAGCGGGAGTGGGCGGGGAGCTGTTTTTT. This gives the protein CASSLAGVGGELFF.

The rearrangement links TRBV6-2 or TRBV6-3 to TRBJ2-1; either TRBD1 or TRBD2 may supply D (5 bases each). Trimming stripped 2 bases from V and 12 bases from J, with 14 bases between. The CDR3 is 13 amino acids. The germline CDR1 and CDR2 sequences are MNHEY and SVGEGT. CDR3 bases: TGTGCCAGCAGTTACCCTGGGACCCCGGGGCAGTTCTTC. Its protein product is CASSYPGTPGQFF.

This clonotype turned up a few times. The chain has TRBV5-6 and TRBJ2-1, with D unresolved. Germline CDR1 SGHDT, CDR2 YYEEEE. The CDR3 has 15 amino acids. Trimming pared 4 bases from V and 10 bases from J, leaving 21 bases between. This CDR3 reads CASSAQRTIYREQFF. CDR3 nucleotide sequence: TGTGCCAGCAGCGCACAGAGAACCATCTACCGGGAGCAGTTCTTC.

In this sample, this clonotype turned up many times. V gene TRBV4-1 combines with J gene TRBJ2-4, with a possible D match to TRBD1 (5 bases). The germline gives CDR1 MGHRA, CDR2 YSYEKL. Trimming shortened V by 1 base and J by 0 bases, and 25 bases separated the two germline ends. CDR3 length equals 21 residues. This CDR3 reads CASSQGYVQGRKTLAKNIQYF. The CDR3, as DNA: TGCGCCAGCAGCCAAGGTTATGTGCAGGGAAGAAAAACCCTAGCCAAAAACATTCAGTACTTC.

The chain recombines TRBV9 with TRBJ2-7, with D tentatively TRBD2 (6 bases). CDR1 and CDR2 from the germline V gene are SGDLS and YYNGEE. The V end lost 3 bases, the J end lost 2 bases, and 12 bases lay between the germline ends. This CDR3 is 14 amino acids long. CDR3 sequence reads: CASSGGLATYEQYF. The CDR3 DNA sequence: TGTGCCAGCAGCGGGGGACTGGCTACCTACGAGCAGTACTTC. The variable domain in full, with the rest retrieved from reference TRBV9 and TRBJ2-7, is DSGVTQTPKHLITATGQRVTLRCSPRSGDLSVYWYQQSLDQGLQFLIQYYNGEERAKGNILERFSAQQFPDLHSELNLSSLELGDSALYFCASSGGLATYEQYFGPGTRLTVT.

In its sample, this clonotype was seen a few times. V and J are TRBV6-1 and TRBJ1-1, with TRBD1 as a possible D gene (6 bases). The CDR3 loop spans 13 amino acids. The ends were cut back, 11 bases at V and 2 bases at J, with 15 bases in the middle. CDR1 and CDR2 (germline): MNHNS, SASEGT. CDR3 DNA sequence: TGTGCCGCCGCCGGGACAAGAAACACTGAAGCTTTCTTT. Its translation: CAAAGTRNTEAFF.